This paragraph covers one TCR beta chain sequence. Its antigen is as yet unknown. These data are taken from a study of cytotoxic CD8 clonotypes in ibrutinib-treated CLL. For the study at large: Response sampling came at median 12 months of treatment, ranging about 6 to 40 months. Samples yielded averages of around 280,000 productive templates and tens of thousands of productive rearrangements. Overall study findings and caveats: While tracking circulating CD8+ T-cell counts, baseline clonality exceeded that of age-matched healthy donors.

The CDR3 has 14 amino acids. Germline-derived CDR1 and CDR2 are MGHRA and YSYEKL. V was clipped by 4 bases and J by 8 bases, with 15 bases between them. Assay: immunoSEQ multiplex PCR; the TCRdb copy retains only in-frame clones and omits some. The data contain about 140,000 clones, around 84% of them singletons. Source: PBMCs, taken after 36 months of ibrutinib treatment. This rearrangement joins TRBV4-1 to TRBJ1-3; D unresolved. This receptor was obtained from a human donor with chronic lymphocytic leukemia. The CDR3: CASSLAGMVHTIYF. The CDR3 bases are TGCGCCAGCAGCCTTGCAGGAATGGTACACACCATATATTTT.